The 9 T cell receptor beta chains below all came from one sample that was sequenced in a study of metastatic and nonmetastatic thyroid tumors. Thyroid surgery was performed in patients who had received no treatment beforehand. TCRdb redid the clone calls on the PCR reads using MiXCR. Found here are about 92,000 clones, 15% of them singletons; the top ten hold 3.6%. Input material: blood. The source is a female donor with papillary thyroid cancer or a benign thyroid nodule (not recorded which). Some clones in this sample may be carry-over from other donors' samples.

This clone was seen at least ten times. The chain employs TRBV5-4 and TRBJ2-1; TRBD1 might be the D (5 bases). The CDR3 spans 13 residues. CDR1 is SGHNT and CDR2 is YYREEE in the germline V gene (reference sequence). V shed 4 bases and J shed 6 bases, with 11 bases lying between them. Written as DNA, the CDR3 is TGTGCCAGCAGCGACCCCCAGGGCAATGAGCAGTTCTTC. It encodes CASSDPQGNEQFF.

A note on this clone: This is likely a read error, given that the CDR3 carries no conserved phenylalanine or tryptophan at its end. The chain joins TRBV4-2 to TRBJ1-2; possibly TRBD1 for D (5 bases). CDR3 length: 16 amino acids. Germline lookup yields CDR1 LGHNA and CDR2 YNFKEQ. Here the CDR3 DNA reads TGTGCCAGCAGCCAGGGGCAAGGGCTGCTTAACTATTGCTACACCCTC. Its protein is CASSQGQGLLNYCYTL.

This clone has more than one count but fewer than ten. A much more abundant neighbour one base away suggests this may be a read error. This sequence joins TRBV30 and TRBJ1-2; D possibly corresponds to TRBD1 (5 bases). The CDR3 is 17 amino acids. Germline CDR1 is GTSNPN and CDR2 is SVGIG (reference sequence). The V end lost 4 bases, the J end lost 6 bases, and 27 bases lay between the germline ends. CDR3 DNA: TGTGCCTGGACATATGATTACATGGGGCGGCTTGTGGATGGCTACACCTTC. Translated: CAWTYDYMGRLVDGYTF.

At least ten counts were recorded for this clone. Being one base from a much bigger clone, this may be a read error. This specimen includes other DNA sequences encoding the same CDR3. The CDR3 DNA sequence: TGTGCCAGCAGCGAGGTGGGAACCACCGGGGAGCTGTTTTTT. Protein sequence: CASSEVGTTGELFF. The J gene is TRBJ2-2, the V gene TRBV9, with no clear D. This CDR3 has 14 amino acids. With 3 bases removed from V and 4 bases from J, the gap between germline ends came to 10 bases. From germline, CDR1 is SGDLS and CDR2 YYNGEE.

This clone occurred many times. Other nucleotide sequences from this sample produce the same CDR3. V gene TRBV4-1 combines with J gene TRBJ1-5; no reliable D call. Germline V gene data show CDR1 as MGHRA and CDR2 as YSYEKL. CDR3 length equals 15 residues. Trimming removed 0 bases at V and 7 bases at J, with 13 bases between. Here the CDR3 reads CASSQDRAAGQPQHF. CDR3 bases: TGCGCCAGCAGCCAAGATCGAGCGGCCGGGCAGCCCCAGCATTTT.

This clone was counted a few times. The rearrangement uses TRBV20-1 and TRBJ2-5, with D possibly being TRBD1 or TRBD2 (5 bases each). The CDR3 sequence is 13 residues long. Germline values: CDR1 DFQATT, CDR2 SNEGSKA (reference sequence). CDR3 amino acids: CSTPGDLGETQYF. The CDR3 bases are TGCAGCACCCCCGGGGACCTAGGGGAGACCCAGTACTTC.

Worth noting for this clone: A much more abundant neighbour one base away suggests this may be a read error. The rearrangement uses TRBV20-1 and TRBJ1-1; D is unresolved. The V gene's germline CDR1 is DFQATT and CDR2 SNEGSKA (reference sequence). Trimming took off 4 bases at V and 5 bases at J, with 17 bases between the two ends. The CDR3 has 14 residues. CDR3 loop: CSAKLPGGWTEAFF. The CDR3 DNA reads as TGCAGTGCTAAACTACCGGGAGGGTGGACTGAAGCTTTCTTT.

In the case of this clone: A read error is possible here, since a much larger clone lies one base away. The chain uses TRBV20-1 and TRBJ2-1; D is perhaps TRBD1 (6 bases). The germline V and J ends were trimmed by 7 bases and 6 bases, with 19 bases remaining between them. CDR3 length equals 14 residues. Germline loops: CDR1 DFQATT, CDR2 SNEGSKA (reference sequence). The DNA for the CDR3 is TGCAGTGGTAGGGGGAAGGGGGAGATCAATGAGCAGTTCTTC. It yields the protein CSGRGKGEINEQFF.

Many counts were recorded for this clone. The genes are TRBV28 and TRBJ2-1, with 8 bases matching TRBD1. The CDR3 is 14 residues long. CDR1 is MDHEN and CDR2 is SYDVKM in the germline V gene. Trimming took 6 bases from V and 3 from J; bases not matched to a gene: 4. CDR3 DNA: TGTGCCAGCAGCGACAGGGGCCTCTACAATGAGCAGTTCTTC. Translated, it gives CASSDRGLYNEQFF.